The following is a TCR beta chain sequence with its context. V was clipped by 5 bases and J by 1 base; unmatched bases: 7. The CDR3 sequence is 16 residues long. The V gene's germline CDR1 is SGHAT and CDR2 FQNNGV. This entry comes from a study of technical replicates of blood from a few donors. Profiled with immunoSEQ multiplex PCR; TCRdb holds only in-frame clones, not every one. The sample gives some 79,000 clones, more than 90% of which show up once; 0.3% to 0.45% is in the top ten. The chain joins TRBV11-2 to TRBJ2-2, with 7 nucleotides matching TRBD1. The source of this sequence is a human donor in good health. Some clones in this sample may be carry-over from other donors' samples. What was sequenced was T cells isolated from PBMCs. Written as DNA, the CDR3 is TGTGCCAGCAGCCCCGGGACAGTAAAGAACACCGGGGAGCTGTTTTTT. Translation gives CASSPGTVKNTGELFF.